This TCR beta chain originates from a study of blood T cell repertoires in COVID-19. Whole-study context: Acute and convalescent COVID-19 specimens originated in the United States, Italy and Spain. In each case, the material was cDNA or gDNA derived from T cells, B-cell-depleted T cells, or PBMCs.

Authors' data handling: Amplification of reference gene primers provided the estimated nucleated cell counts. The method was immunoSEQ multiplex PCR; TCRdb's version includes in-frame clones alone and lacks a portion of them. The DNA was the basis for D and trimming; V, J and clone size are from that table. The sample has roughly 340,000 clones, 88% seen once; the top ten hold roughly 6.6%. From germline, CDR1 is MNHEY and CDR2 SVGEGT. With 5 bases removed from V and 9 bases from J, the gap between germline ends came to 11 bases. There are 12 residues in the CDR3. The receptor comes from a woman aged 70-85 years with COVID-19, enrolled during active disease. The specimen sequenced was peripheral blood. This chain uses TRBV6-2 or TRBV6-3 with TRBJ2-4; D unresolved. CDR3 DNA sequence: TGTGCCAGCAGTCGAAGGTGGAGCATTCAGTACTTC. Translation gives CASSRRWSIQYF.